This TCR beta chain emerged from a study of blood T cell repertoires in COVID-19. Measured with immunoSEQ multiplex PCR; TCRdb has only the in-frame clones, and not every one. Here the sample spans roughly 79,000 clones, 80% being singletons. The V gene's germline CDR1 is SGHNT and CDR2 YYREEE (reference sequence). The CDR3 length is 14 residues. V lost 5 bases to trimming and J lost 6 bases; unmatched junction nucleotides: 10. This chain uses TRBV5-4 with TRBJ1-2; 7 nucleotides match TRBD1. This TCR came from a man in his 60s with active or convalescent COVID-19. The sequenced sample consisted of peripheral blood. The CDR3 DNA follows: TGTGCCAGCAGGGCTCGTGACAGGGAGGATGGCTACACCTTC. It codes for CASRARDREDGYTF.